This T cell receptor beta chain appears in the sequencing data of a study of CD4 T cells in relation to SARS-CoV-2 and coronaviruses. Study background: ViraFEST: approximately 10-day antigen culture of PBMCs, then TCR beta CDR3 sequencing. Controls used an HIV-1 Nef peptide pool or no peptide. Overall study results and limits: No donor gave both pre-pandemic and post-infection samples. Crossreactivity was assessed only for spike protein, not other viral proteins.

CDR1 is KGHSH and CDR2 is LQKENI in the germline V gene. V was pared by 5 bases and J by 1 base, with 14 bases between. CDR3 length: 15 residues. This table comes from immunoSEQ multiplex PCR, and its TCRdb copy is limited to in-frame clones, with some not included. The sample has about 23,000 clones, about four fifths seen once. For this clone: What it binds is unknown.

Before the COVID-19 pandemic, during about 2011-2019, CD4+ T cells were taken from unexposed donors. The cells were cultured for over eight days before CD4+ T cells were isolated. The rearrangement uses TRBV18 and TRBJ1-1; unclear D gene. Sequencing was done on a sample of CD4+ T cells from PBMCs, cultured in vitro. This TCR was sampled from a human donor in good health. The chain's CDR3 is CASSEQLEGNTEAFF. The CDR3 region has the DNA TGTGCCAGCTCAGAACAATTAGAGGGGAACACTGAAGCTTTCTTT. Full variable domain (outside the CDR3, taken from reference TRBV18 and TRBJ1-1): NAGVMQNPRHLVRRRGQEARLRCSPMKGHSHVYWYRQLPEEGLKFMVYLQKENIIDESGMPKERFSAEFPKEGPSILRIQQVVRGDSAAYFCASSEQLEGNTEAFFGQGTRLTVV.